The rows below give T cell receptor beta chains drawn from one sample of a study of T cells in Graves' hyperthyroidism and ophthalmopathy. MiXCR was run by TCRdb on the multiplex PCR reads, yielding one entry per CDR3 protein. The sample holds hundreds of thousands of distinct CDR3 sequences, around 15% seen once. The sample was blood. The receptors originated from a woman aged 60-70 years with Graves' ophthalmopathy. Each CDR3 is given with its conserved first and last residue. The D gene is left open where the match is weak. For some rows the clone size is stated as once, few or many, or as a class when expanded; others skip it.

cdr3_aa cdr3_nt j_call d_call v_call clone_size
CASSQFNSETQYF TGTGCCAGCAGCCAATTTAACAGTGAGACCCAGTACTTC TRBJ2-5 - TRBV3-1 once
CASSFGAGEYEQYF TGTGCCAGCAGCTTCGGGGCGGGCGAATACGAGCAGTACTTC TRBJ2-7 - TRBV7-2 many
CAIGGQVIPPYEQYF TGTGCCATCGGCGGACAGGTAATCCCGCCGTACGAGCAGTACTTC TRBJ2-7 TRBD1 TRBV10-3 many
CASSFYLRGDDTQYF TGTGCCAGCAGCTTCTACCTGCGTGGGGACGATACGCAGTATTTT TRBJ2-3 - TRBV7-9 many
CASSYVSGGLYGYTF TGTGCCAGCAGTTACGTCAGTGGGGGGCTCTATGGCTACACCTTC TRBJ1-2 - TRBV6-5 many
CSADERNEKLFF TGCAGCGCGGACGAGCGAAATGAAAAACTGTTTTTT TRBJ1-4 - TRBV29-1 few
CASSLNPLLRGTGELFF TGTGCCAGCAGTTTAAACCCCCTACTACGGGGAACCGGGGAGCTGTTTTTT TRBJ2-2 - TRBV27 many
CASSTDRGLTNQPQHF TGTGCCAGTAGTACTGACAGGGGGCTAACGAATCAGCCCCAGCATTTT TRBJ1-5 TRBD1 TRBV19 few
CASSIPGTRAYEQYF TGTGCCAGCAGTATACCCGGGACGCGAGCCTACGAGCAGTACTTC TRBJ2-7 - TRBV28 many
CASSLEVGSTSYEQYF TGTGCCAGCAGCTTAGAAGTCGGGAGTACCTCCTACGAGCAGTACTTC TRBJ2-7 - TRBV7-9 -
CASSELGVDTGELFF TGTGCCAGTTCCGAGCTGGGAGTAGACACCGGGGAGCTGTTTTTT TRBJ2-2 - TRBV19 few
CSAGGQGSYEQYF TGCAGTGCCGGTGGACAGGGCTCCTACGAGCAGTACTTC TRBJ2-7 TRBD1 TRBV20-1 many
CASSLGFQNQETQYF TGCGCCAGCAGCTTGGGGTTCCAGAACCAAGAGACCCAGTACTTC TRBJ2-5 - TRBV5-1 many
CASSFDRDAYNEQFF TGTGCCAGCAGCTTCGACAGGGATGCCTACAATGAGCAGTTCTTC TRBJ2-1 TRBD1 TRBV5-6 few
CASSYLAGAETQYF TGTGCCAGCAGTTATCTAGCGGGAGCTGAGACCCAGTACTTC TRBJ2-5 TRBD2 TRBV6-1 -
CASSRQGLAGELFF TGTGCCAGCAGCCGACAGGGGTTGGCCGGGGAGCTGTTTTTT TRBJ2-2 TRBD1 TRBV7-2 -
CASSNRLAGGPSYNEQFF TGTGCCAGCAGCAATCGACTAGCGGGAGGCCCATCCTACAATGAGCAGTTCTTC TRBJ2-1 TRBD2 TRBV7-9 few
CASSYGNSPLHF TGTGCCAGCAGTTACGGGAATTCACCCCTCCACTTT TRBJ1-6 - TRBV6-7 -
CASRPSGNSPLHF TGTGCCAGCAGACCGTCGGGGAATTCACCCCTCCACTTT TRBJ1-6 - TRBV3-1 -
CATSRNGGSETQYF TGTGCCACCAGCAGAAATGGGGGTTCGGAGACCCAGTACTTC TRBJ2-5 - TRBV15 few
CASGLVRSGNPTPNTGELFF TGTGCTAGTGGTTTGGTACGGTCCGGGAACCCAACCCCCAACACCGGGGAGCTGTTTTTT TRBJ2-2 - TRBV12-5 -
CASSLEFIGTTTSYGYTF TGCGCCAGCAGCTTGGAGTTTATAGGGACAACCACCTCCTATGGCTACACCTTC TRBJ1-2 - TRBV5-1 -
CASSHPFGTAYFGAFF TGCGCCAGCAGCCACCCTTTCGGGACAGCCTATTTTGGGGCTTTCTTT TRBJ1-1 TRBD1 TRBV4-1 few
CATSRGGQLSNQPQHF TGTGCCACCAGCAGAGGGGGGCAGCTTAGCAATCAGCCCCAGCATTTT TRBJ1-5 - TRBV15 many
CASSYSRVTGTQYF TGTGCCAGCAGTTACTCCCGTGTCACAGGTACGCAGTATTTT TRBJ2-3 - TRBV6-5 once
CSAFQGGKGYTF TGCAGTGCTTTCCAGGGAGGGAAAGGCTACACCTTC TRBJ1-2 - TRBV20-1 many
CASSSRTRGNTIYF TGTGCCAGCAGTTCCCGGACAAGAGGAAACACCATATATTTT TRBJ1-3 - TRBV6-5 -
CAWSIGSGKAFF TGTGCCTGGAGTATTGGCTCGGGAAAAGCTTTCTTT TRBJ1-1 - TRBV30 many
CATSRGDRNSPLHF TGTGCCACCAGCAGAGGGGACCGAAATTCACCCCTCCACTTT TRBJ1-6 - TRBV15 few
CASRHQGRNTEAFF TGTGCCAGCAGACATCAGGGACGGAACACTGAAGCTTTCTTT TRBJ1-1 - TRBV4-2 few
CASSSGAVETGELFF TGCGCCAGCAGCTCTGGGGCAGTGGAGACCGGGGAGCTGTTTTTT TRBJ2-2 - TRBV5-1 few
CASSLGLTDAQYF TGTGCCAGCAGCTTAGGTCTCACAGATGCGCAGTATTTT TRBJ2-3 - TRBV7-9 -
CSARWAGVETQYF TGCAGTGCTAGATGGGCAGGGGTAGAGACCCAGTACTTC TRBJ2-5 - TRBV20-1 few
CSARTPSTDTQYF TGCAGTGCGCGGACACCTAGCACAGATACGCAGTATTTT TRBJ2-3 - TRBV20-1 many
CSARAPRGLSGYQFF TGCAGTGCTAGAGCCCCCCGGGGCCTTAGCGGATACCAGTTCTTC TRBJ2-1 - TRBV20-1 many
CASRLQTGAFGYTF TGTGCCAGCAGGCTCCAAACAGGGGCTTTTGGCTACACCTTC TRBJ1-2 TRBD1 TRBV11-2 many
CASRRDRSPGNTIYF TGTGCCAGCAGACGGGACAGATCACCTGGAAACACCATATATTTT TRBJ1-3 TRBD1 TRBV2 many
CASSPGGGPLAKNIQYF TGTGCCAGCAGCCCTGGCGGGGGCCCTTTAGCCAAAAACATTCAGTACTTC TRBJ2-4 - TRBV7-8 many
CAISAGGGATDTQYF TGTGCCATCAGTGCGGGCGGGGGGGCCACAGATACGCAGTATTTT TRBJ2-3 TRBD2 TRBV10-3 few
CASTLLDTQYF TGTGCCAGCACCCTGCTTGATACGCAGTATTTT TRBJ2-3 - TRBV27 many
CASSTGTGKNIQYF TGTGCCAGCAGCACCGGGACAGGAAAAAACATTCAGTACTTC TRBJ2-4 TRBD1 TRBV27 -
CASSAGMDTQYF TGTGCCAGCAGTGCCGGTATGGATACGCAGTATTTT TRBJ2-3 - TRBV25-1 once
CASSPPGINTGELFF TGTGCCAGCTCACCACCGGGGATCAACACCGGGGAGCTGTTTTTT TRBJ2-2 - TRBV18 -
CASIPTSGTQETQYF TGTGCCAGCATCCCGACCAGTGGGACCCAAGAGACCCAGTACTTC TRBJ2-5 - TRBV7-9 many
CASSQDRDSHEQYF TGTGCCAGCAGCCAAGACAGGGATTCCCACGAGCAGTACTTC TRBJ2-7 TRBD1 TRBV5-5 many
CATRGVTESSYEQYF TGTGCCACCCGGGGGGTGACGGAGAGCTCCTACGAGCAGTACTTC TRBJ2-7 TRBD2 TRBV6-1 many
CASSLRDPGYSNQPQHF TGTGCCAGCAGCTTAAGGGACCCAGGGTATAGCAATCAGCCCCAGCATTTT TRBJ1-5 - TRBV7-2 -
CASTSEGPWEKLFF TGTGCCAGCACCTCGGAGGGACCATGGGAAAAACTGTTTTTT TRBJ1-4 - TRBV12-3/TRBV12-4 many
CASSGRNTDTQYF TGTGCCAGCAGCGGACGGAACACAGATACGCAATATTTT TRBJ2-3 - TRBV28 -
CASRDRVSQPQHF TGCGCCAGCAGGGACAGGGTGAGTCAGCCCCAGCATTTT TRBJ1-5 TRBD1 TRBV10-2 -
CASSLGFWTGKVWYYNEQFF TGTGCCAGCAGTTTGGGGTTCTGGACAGGGAAGGTCTGGTACTACAATGAGCAGTTCTTC TRBJ2-1 TRBD1 TRBV27 many
CSVQNRGKDYGYTF TGCAGCGTTCAGAACAGGGGGAAGGACTATGGCTACACCTTC TRBJ1-2 TRBD1 TRBV29-1 -
CASSALVGSQPQHF TGTGCCAGCAGTGCCCTTGTAGGGAGTCAGCCCCAGCATTTT TRBJ1-5 - TRBV6-1 few
CASSQDRWGDEQYF TGCGCCAGCAGCCAAGATCGTTGGGGGGACGAGCAGTACTTC TRBJ2-7 - TRBV4-3 many
CASSTWTRDTPEAFF TGTGCCAGCAGCACCTGGACCCGGGACACCCCTGAAGCTTTCTTT TRBJ1-1 - TRBV11-2 -
CASSQEDLAGGTDTQYF TGCGCCAGCAGCCAAGAAGATTTAGCGGGAGGCACAGATACGCAGTATTTT TRBJ2-3 TRBD2 TRBV4-1 few